Here is one T cell receptor (beta chain) with its context. The antigen is not known. This sample is drawn from a study of shared clonotypes between healthy human individuals. All donors were healthy HIV-negative adults lacking recent acute infections or vaccinations. A CD45RA-negative memory subset and a CD45RA+ naive subset were separated from the CD4+ cells. The germline gives CDR1 SGHNT, CDR2 YYREEE (reference sequence). V gave up 5 bases and J gave up 5 bases; unmatched junction bases: 2. The CDR3 is 13 residues long. Every subset's genomic DNA went evenly onto several immunoSEQ plates. The table came from immunoSEQ multiplex PCR; TCRdb's copy has only in-frame clones and leaves some out. The sample contains 600,000 to 750,000 clones, roughly two thirds of which appear only once. Study-wide points: Even with large depth, rarefaction showed that sorted-subset sequencing was incomplete.

The sample was memory CD4+ T cells sorted from blood. Subset noted: CD45RA-negative fraction. The receptor comes from a woman in her twenties or thirties in good health. The chain couples TRBV5-4 to TRBJ2-2; 8 nucleotides align to TRBD1. Here the CDR3 DNA reads TGTGCCAGCAGGAGGACAGGGACCGGGGAGCTGTTTTTT. Translation: CASRRTGTGELFF.